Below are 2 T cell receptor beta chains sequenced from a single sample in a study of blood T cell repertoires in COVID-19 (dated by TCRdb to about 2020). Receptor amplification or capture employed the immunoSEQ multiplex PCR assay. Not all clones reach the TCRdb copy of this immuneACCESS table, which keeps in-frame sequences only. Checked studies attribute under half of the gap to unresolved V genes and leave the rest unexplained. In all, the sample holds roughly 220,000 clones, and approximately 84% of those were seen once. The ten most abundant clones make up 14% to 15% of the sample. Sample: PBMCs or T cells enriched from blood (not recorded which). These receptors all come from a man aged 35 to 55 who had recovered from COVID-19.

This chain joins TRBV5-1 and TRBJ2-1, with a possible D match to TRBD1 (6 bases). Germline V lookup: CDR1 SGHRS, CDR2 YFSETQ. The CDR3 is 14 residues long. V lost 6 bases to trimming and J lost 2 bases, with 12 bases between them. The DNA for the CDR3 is TGCGCCAGCACAGGGGATAACCCCTACAATGAGCAGTTCTTC. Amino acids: CASTGDNPYNEQFF.

CDR3 in DNA: TGTGCCAGCAGCCGGAGGTCGATTAATGAAAAACTGTTTTTT. Protein product: CASSRRSINEKLFF. The chain carries TRBV7-2 and TRBJ1-4; no clear D gene. V was trimmed by 5 bases and J by 4 bases, leaving 11 bases between them. The CDR3 runs to 14 residues. CDR1 SGHTA and CDR2 FQGNSA come from the germline V gene.